The clone carrying this T cell receptor beta chain was counted a few times. Its antigen is unknown. Orbital computed tomography and thyroid ultrasound, together with serum TRAb and thyroxine and clinical symptoms, were used for diagnoses. This sample stems from a study of T cells in Graves' hyperthyroidism and ophthalmopathy. Whole-study findings and limits: Within blood appeared most thyroid clonotypes that had expanded above 0.001.

RNA transcripts were the template for amplifying TCR beta CDR3 regions. HTBI primers were employed in a first-round RT-PCR of the TCR CDR3. TCRdb called the multiplex PCR reads again in MiXCR, with one record for every CDR3 protein. The profile shows a few hundred thousand distinct CDR3 sequences, 12% to 15% of them singletons. Germline V gives CDR1 DFQATT, CDR2 SNEGSKA (reference sequence). Trimming cost V 7 bases and J 4 bases; bases outside gene matches: 14. The CDR3 spans 15 residues. This receptor was obtained from a woman in her thirties or forties with Graves' hyperthyroidism. This chain uses TRBV20-1 with TRBJ1-2, with 8 bases fitting TRBD1. Sequencing input: blood. This chain's CDR3 is CSETRTGPDGYGYTF. CDR3 coding DNA: TGCAGTGAAACTCGGACAGGGCCGGACGGCTATGGCTACACCTTC.